A selection of T cell receptor beta chains follows, all from one sample in a study of T-cell reconstitution after alpha-beta-depleted transplantation in children. MiXCR, run by TCRdb on the PCR reads, gives a single entry per CDR3 protein. The sample lists about 640,000 distinct CDR3 sequences, 13% seen once, with 2.2% in the top ten. Material: PBMCs, mostly from graft donor cells, obtained 360 days after TCRalphabeta/CD19-depleted stem cell transplant. Source of these receptors: a male patient younger than 18 who had a stem cell transplant for acute myeloid leukemia, so the T cells may come from the graft donor. Both conserved end residues are part of each CDR3. The D gene is left open where the match is weak. Size is stated for part of the rows, as once, few or many counts, or as a class when the clone is expanded.

v_call: TRBV6-1
clone_size: few
d_call: .
j_call: TRBJ2-1
cdr3_aa: CASSEGRYVYNEQFF
cdr3_nt: TGTGCCAGCAGTGAAGGGCGGTACGTTTACAATGAGCAGTTCTTC

v_call: TRBV29-1
clone_size: few
d_call: TRBD1
j_call: TRBJ2-1
cdr3_aa: CSVEGQGAFDEQFF
cdr3_nt: TGCAGCGTTGAGGGCCAGGGGGCATTCGATGAGCAGTTCTTC

v_call: TRBV24-1
clone_size: few
d_call: .
j_call: TRBJ2-3
cdr3_aa: CATSDSLATSTDTQYF
cdr3_nt: TGTGCCACCAGTGATTCCCTAGCGACTAGCACAGATACGCAGTATTTT

v_call: TRBV20-1
clone_size: few
d_call: .
j_call: TRBJ1-5
cdr3_aa: CSAPWEGINQPQHF
cdr3_nt: TGCAGTGCCCCCTGGGAGGGGATCAATCAGCCCCAGCATTTT

v_call: TRBV29-1
clone_size: few
d_call: TRBD2
j_call: TRBJ2-7
cdr3_aa: CSVDFPRDYKSYEQYF
cdr3_nt: TGCAGCGTTGACTTCCCCCGGGACTATAAGTCCTACGAGCAGTACTTC

v_call: TRBV20-1
clone_size: few
d_call: .
j_call: TRBJ2-3
cdr3_aa: CRSRGSQPTDTQYF
cdr3_nt: TGCAGGTCTAGGGGGAGCCAACCCACAGATACGCAGTATTTT

v_call: TRBV2
clone_size: .
d_call: TRBD2
j_call: TRBJ2-1
cdr3_aa: CASRGRLAGGSEQFF
cdr3_nt: TGTGCCAGCAGGGGGCGACTAGCGGGAGGGAGTGAGCAGTTCTTC

v_call: TRBV24-1
clone_size: .
d_call: .
j_call: TRBJ1-1
cdr3_aa: CATSGDRMDTEAFF
cdr3_nt: TGTGCCACCAGTGGAGACAGGATGGACACTGAAGCTTTCTTT

v_call: TRBV25-1
clone_size: .
d_call: .
j_call: TRBJ1-2
cdr3_aa: CASSEAQTPYYGYTF
cdr3_nt: TGTGCCAGCAGTGAAGCCCAGACACCTTACTATGGCTACACCTTC

v_call: TRBV4-3
clone_size: .
d_call: .
j_call: TRBJ1-5
cdr3_aa: CASSQAGLGQPQHF
cdr3_nt: TGCGCCAGCAGCCAAGCAGGGTTGGGTCAGCCCCAGCATTTT

v_call: TRBV28
clone_size: .
d_call: .
j_call: TRBJ2-7
cdr3_aa: CASSSTIDSLFHFFEQYF
cdr3_nt: TGTGCCAGCAGTTCCACTATCGACAGTCTCTTCCACTTCTTCGAGCAGTACTTC

v_call: TRBV28
clone_size: .
d_call: .
j_call: TRBJ2-7
cdr3_aa: CASSLWRDSYEQYF
cdr3_nt: TGTGCCAGCAGTTTATGGCGGGACTCCTACGAGCAGTACTTC

v_call: TRBV12-3/TRBV12-4
clone_size: many
d_call: TRBD2
j_call: TRBJ2-5
cdr3_aa: CASSSARLAGNQETQYF
cdr3_nt: TGTGCCAGCAGCTCCGCCCGACTAGCGGGTAACCAAGAGACCCAGTACTTC

v_call: TRBV20-1
clone_size: few
d_call: .
j_call: TRBJ1-1
cdr3_aa: CSAREGAPNTEAFF
cdr3_nt: TGCAGTGCTAGAGAGGGAGCCCCGAACACTGAAGCTTTCTTT

v_call: TRBV4-2
clone_size: few
d_call: TRBD1
j_call: TRBJ2-4
cdr3_aa: CASSRTIPGQGSKNIQYF
cdr3_nt: TGTGCCAGCAGCCGGACTATTCCGGGACAGGGGTCCAAAAACATTCAGTACTTC

v_call: TRBV5-1
clone_size: few
d_call: TRBD1
j_call: TRBJ2-5
cdr3_aa: CASSTGDQETQYF
cdr3_nt: TGCGCCAGCAGTACAGGGGACCAAGAGACCCAGTACTTC

v_call: TRBV7-9
clone_size: .
d_call: .
j_call: TRBJ2-7
cdr3_aa: CASSLQTYEQYF
cdr3_nt: TGTGCCAGCAGCTTACAAACCTACGAGCAGTACTTC

v_call: TRBV12-3/TRBV12-4
clone_size: .
d_call: TRBD1
j_call: TRBJ1-2
cdr3_aa: CASSPGTGGAGYTF
cdr3_nt: TGTGCCAGCAGCCCCGGGACAGGGGGCGCGGGCTACACCTTC

v_call: TRBV7-9
clone_size: .
d_call: TRBD2
j_call: TRBJ2-1
cdr3_aa: CASSSEPGLASHEQFF
cdr3_nt: TGTGCCAGCAGCTCAGAGCCGGGACTAGCGTCCCATGAGCAGTTCTTC

v_call: TRBV27
clone_size: few
d_call: .
j_call: TRBJ2-7
cdr3_aa: CASSLSQLSYEQYF
cdr3_nt: TGTGCCAGCAGTTTAAGTCAGCTCTCCTACGAGCAGTACTTC

v_call: TRBV5-1
clone_size: many
d_call: TRBD2
j_call: TRBJ2-3
cdr3_aa: CASSLGLAVSTDTQYF
cdr3_nt: TGCGCCAGCAGCTTGGGCCTAGCGGTTAGCACAGATACGCAGTATTTT

v_call: TRBV11-3
clone_size: few
d_call: TRBD2
j_call: TRBJ2-2
cdr3_aa: CASSSRGSGSAGELFF
cdr3_nt: TGTGCCAGCAGCTCTCGAGGTAGCGGGAGTGCCGGGGAGCTGTTTTTT

v_call: TRBV7-9
clone_size: few
d_call: TRBD1
j_call: TRBJ2-7
cdr3_aa: CASSPGQRVYEQYF
cdr3_nt: TGTGCCAGCAGCCCGGGACAGCGAGTCTACGAGCAGTACTTC

v_call: TRBV20-1
clone_size: few
d_call: TRBD1
j_call: TRBJ2-7
cdr3_aa: CSARDIIDRGRLYEQYF
cdr3_nt: TGCAGTGCTAGAGATATCATAGACAGGGGGCGCTTATACGAGCAGTACTTC

v_call: TRBV29-1
clone_size: few
d_call: .
j_call: TRBJ2-1
cdr3_aa: CSVGSLAYFGNEQFF
cdr3_nt: TGCAGCGTTGGATCACTAGCATACTTCGGCAATGAGCAGTTCTTC

v_call: TRBV20-1
clone_size: .
d_call: TRBD2
j_call: TRBJ2-7
cdr3_aa: CSARPGTSGSYEQYF
cdr3_nt: TGCAGTGCTAGACCCGGGACTAGCGGGTCCTACGAGCAGTACTTC

v_call: TRBV20-1
clone_size: many
d_call: TRBD2
j_call: TRBJ2-1
cdr3_aa: CSARLGGIYNEQFF
cdr3_nt: TGCAGTGCTAGATTGGGGGGGATCTACAATGAGCAGTTCTTC

v_call: TRBV7-2
clone_size: .
d_call: .
j_call: TRBJ2-3
cdr3_aa: CASSHLGGQGTDTQYF
cdr3_nt: TGTGCCAGCAGCCATCTTGGCGGGCAGGGCACAGATACGCAGTATTTT

v_call: TRBV7-9
clone_size: few
d_call: TRBD1
j_call: TRBJ1-1
cdr3_aa: CASRETGTNTEAFF
cdr3_nt: TGTGCCAGCAGGGAGACAGGGACGAACACTGAAGCTTTCTTT

v_call: TRBV6-1
clone_size: few
d_call: .
j_call: TRBJ1-6
cdr3_aa: CASSLRPQGTSYNSPLHF
cdr3_nt: TGTGCCAGCAGCTTGAGACCGCAGGGAACATCCTATAATTCACCCCTCCACTTT

v_call: TRBV5-6
clone_size: few
d_call: .
j_call: TRBJ1-1
cdr3_aa: CASIFNRAPTTNTEAFF
cdr3_nt: TGTGCCAGCATATTCAACAGGGCCCCAACTACGAACACTGAAGCTTTCTTT

v_call: TRBV4-3
clone_size: many
d_call: .
j_call: TRBJ2-7
cdr3_aa: CASSQARTAHEQYF
cdr3_nt: TGCGCCAGCAGCCAAGCGCGGACAGCCCACGAGCAGTACTTC

v_call: TRBV7-2
clone_size: .
d_call: .
j_call: TRBJ2-7
cdr3_aa: CASSLAFRGTYEQYF
cdr3_nt: TGTGCCAGCAGCTTAGCGTTCAGGGGAACCTACGAGCAGTACTTC

v_call: TRBV4-2
clone_size: many
d_call: .
j_call: TRBJ2-5
cdr3_aa: CASSQDPIQRGPKETQYF
cdr3_nt: TGTGCCAGCAGCCAAGATCCTATACAGCGAGGCCCGAAAGAGACCCAGTACTTC

v_call: TRBV4-3
clone_size: few
d_call: TRBD2
j_call: TRBJ2-3
cdr3_aa: CASSLAGVQDTQYF
cdr3_nt: TGCGCCAGTAGCCTAGCGGGAGTACAGGATACGCAGTATTTT

v_call: TRBV9
clone_size: many
d_call: TRBD2
j_call: TRBJ2-3
cdr3_aa: CASSVAGGLPGDTQYF
cdr3_nt: TGTGCCAGCAGCGTAGCGGGAGGGCTCCCGGGAGATACGCAGTATTTT

v_call: TRBV28
clone_size: .
d_call: TRBD2
j_call: TRBJ2-3
cdr3_aa: CASSLTLQVTSGPTDTQYF
cdr3_nt: TGTGCCAGCAGTTTAACCTTACAAGTCACTAGCGGCCCCACAGATACGCAGTATTTT

v_call: TRBV29-1
clone_size: .
d_call: TRBD2
j_call: TRBJ2-7
cdr3_aa: CSVGGLAGGNEQYF
cdr3_nt: TGCAGCGTGGGGGGACTAGCGGGAGGAAACGAGCAGTACTTC

v_call: TRBV7-2
clone_size: .
d_call: TRBD2
j_call: TRBJ2-1
cdr3_aa: CASSFSRRGTSGIRGYNEQFF
cdr3_nt: TGTGCCAGCAGCTTTAGTCGCCGAGGGACTAGCGGGATTAGGGGCTACAATGAGCAGTTCTTC

v_call: TRBV6-5
clone_size: few
d_call: TRBD2
j_call: TRBJ2-2
cdr3_aa: CASSYGLAVNTGELFF
cdr3_nt: TGTGCCAGCAGTTACGGACTAGCGGTGAACACCGGGGAGCTGTTTTTT

v_call: TRBV5-1
clone_size: few
d_call: .
j_call: TRBJ2-7
cdr3_aa: CASSALLGSHEQYF
cdr3_nt: TGCGCCAGCAGCGCCCTACTAGGGTCCCACGAGCAGTACTTC

v_call: TRBV20-1
clone_size: .
d_call: .
j_call: TRBJ2-7
cdr3_aa: CSAPPLENSYEQYF
cdr3_nt: TGCAGTGCCCCCCCGTTGGAAAACTCCTACGAGCAGTACTTC

v_call: TRBV30
clone_size: .
d_call: .
j_call: TRBJ1-1
cdr3_aa: CAWSPGGGTEAFF
cdr3_nt: TGTGCCTGGAGTCCCGGGGGGGGTACTGAAGCTTTCTTT

v_call: TRBV6-6
clone_size: few
d_call: .
j_call: TRBJ2-2
cdr3_aa: CASQTGNTGELFF
cdr3_nt: TGTGCCTCCCAAACGGGGAACACCGGGGAGCTGTTTTTT

v_call: TRBV6-2/TRBV6-3
clone_size: .
d_call: .
j_call: TRBJ2-7
cdr3_aa: CASSYSRDPTYEQYF
cdr3_nt: TGTGCCAGCAGTTACTCACGGGACCCTACCTACGAGCAGTACTTC

v_call: TRBV29-1
clone_size: many
d_call: TRBD1
j_call: TRBJ2-1
cdr3_aa: CSVEYRGDSYNEQFF
cdr3_nt: TGCAGCGTTGAATACAGGGGGGACTCCTACAATGAGCAGTTCTTC

v_call: TRBV7-6
clone_size: few
d_call: TRBD2
j_call: TRBJ2-2
cdr3_aa: CASSQTPRPSGRWTGELFF
cdr3_nt: TGTGCCAGCAGCCAAACCCCCCGGCCTAGCGGGAGATGGACCGGGGAGCTGTTTTTT

v_call: TRBV29-1
clone_size: many
d_call: .
j_call: TRBJ2-1
cdr3_aa: CTANLYNEQFF
cdr3_nt: TGCACAGCGAACCTGTACAATGAGCAGTTCTTC

v_call: TRBV10-3
clone_size: .
d_call: TRBD2
j_call: TRBJ2-1
cdr3_aa: CAISTIGTSGYNEQFF
cdr3_nt: TGTGCCATCAGTACTATTGGGACTAGCGGATACAATGAGCAGTTCTTC

v_call: TRBV4-2
clone_size: many
d_call: .
j_call: TRBJ2-5
cdr3_aa: CASSQVRVAVLQQETQYF
cdr3_nt: TGTGCCAGCAGCCAAGTGAGGGTAGCGGTGCTCCAGCAAGAGACCCAGTACTTC

v_call: TRBV5-1
clone_size: many
d_call: .
j_call: TRBJ2-3
cdr3_aa: CASSLLDATDTQYF
cdr3_nt: TGCGCCAGCAGCTTGCTGGACGCCACAGATACGCAGTATTTT